This T cell receptor beta chain emerged from a study of blood T cell repertoires in COVID-19. Background on the study: Nucleic acid was either cDNA or gDNA, and it came from T cells, B-cell-depleted T cells, or PBMCs.

Cohort allocation depended upon clinical history that participants reported. Using immunoSEQ multiplex PCR, the repertoire was profiled, and TCRdb retains in-frame clones only, with some absent. The sample contains over 250,000 clones, 90% of which appear only once. The sequenced sample was PBMCs or T cells enriched from blood (not recorded which). The TCR was taken from a woman between 25 and 40 years old who had recovered from COVID-19.

The DNA of the CDR3 is TGTGCCAGCAGCCCCGACAGGGGGCGAGAGGAGTACATTCAGTACTTC. Protein sequence: CASSPDRGREEYIQYF. The chain is built from TRBV28 and TRBJ2-4; 10 positions match TRBD1. With V trimmed by 6 bases and J by 8 bases, 13 bases remained unmatched. Germline V gives CDR1 MDHEN, CDR2 SYDVKM. This CDR3 contains 16 residues. The full variable domain, in which reference TRBV28 and TRBJ2-4 provide the parts outside the CDR3, is DVKVTQSSRYLVKRTGEKVFLECVQDMDHENMFWYRQDPGLGLRLIYFSYDVKMKEKGDIPEGYSVSREKKERFSLILESASTNQTSMYLCASSPDRGREEYIQYFGAGTRLSVL.